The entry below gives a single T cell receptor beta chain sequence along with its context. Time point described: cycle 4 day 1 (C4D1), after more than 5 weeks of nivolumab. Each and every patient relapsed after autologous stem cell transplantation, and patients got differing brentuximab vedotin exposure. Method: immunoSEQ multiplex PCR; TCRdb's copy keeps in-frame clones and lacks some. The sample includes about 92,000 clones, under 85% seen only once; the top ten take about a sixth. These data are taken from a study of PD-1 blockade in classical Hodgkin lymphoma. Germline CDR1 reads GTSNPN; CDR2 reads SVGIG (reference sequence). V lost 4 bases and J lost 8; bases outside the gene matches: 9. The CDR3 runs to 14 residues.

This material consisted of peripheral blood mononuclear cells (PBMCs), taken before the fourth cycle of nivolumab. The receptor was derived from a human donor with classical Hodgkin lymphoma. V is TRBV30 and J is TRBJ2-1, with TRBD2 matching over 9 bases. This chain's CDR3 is CAWKKVAGADEQFF. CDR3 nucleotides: TGTGCCTGGAAGAAGGTAGCGGGAGCCGATGAGCAGTTCTTC. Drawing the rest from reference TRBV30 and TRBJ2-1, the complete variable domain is SQTIHQWPATLVQPVGSPLSLECTVEGTSNPNLYWYRQAAGRGLQLLFYSVGIGQISSEVPQNLSASRPQDRQFILSSKKLLLSDSGFYLCAWKKVAGADEQFFGPGTRLTVL.